This TCR beta chain stems from a study of post-analysis software for immune sequencing data. General study points: F-measure co-clustering was strong for batch-matched samples. Comparison with controls showed significantly lower normalized Chao1 diversity in multiple sclerosis patients. Controls showed lower frequencies than patients for five TRBV segments, and TRBV5-6, TRBV5-1 and TRBV20-1 were among these.

Comments on this clonotype: What it binds is not known.

CDR1 SGHVS and CDR2 FNYEAQ come from the germline V gene. The V end lost 0 bases, the J end lost 0 bases, and 15 bases lay between the germline ends. This CDR3 region has 18 residues. TCR beta cDNA libraries included unique molecular identifiers. TCRdb called the PCR reads again in MiXCR, with one record for every CDR3 protein. The repertoire holds a few hundred thousand distinct CDR3 sequences, with 30% to 45% as singletons. V is TRBV7-6 and J is TRBJ2-1; weak D call: TRBD1 (7 bases). This receptor was obtained from a girl aged 10-17 years with multiple sclerosis. Sequencing used blood. This CDR3 reads CASSLAGRGVSSYNEQFF. CDR3 nucleotide sequence: TGTGCCAGCAGCTTAGCGGGCAGGGGGGTCAGCTCCTACAATGAGCAGTTCTTC.